These T cell receptor beta chains were read from a single sample in a study of cytomegalovirus exposure and HLA in healthy donors. Profiled with immunoSEQ multiplex PCR; TCRdb holds only in-frame clones, not every one. The data show 90,000 to 140,000 clones, approximately 86% seen once. The sequencing sample was made of PBMCs. The receptors originated from a woman between 18 and 29 years old in good health and CMV-seropositive. Both conserved end residues are part of each CDR3. D genes are given only for firm matches. Clone size is shown for a subset of rows, as once, few, many or a class of expanded clone.

d_gene,abundance,v_gene,j_gene,CDR3aa,CDR3nt
TRBD2,NA,TRBV6-1,TRBJ2-1,CATRGEGEVNEQFF,TGTGCCACCAGAGGGGAGGGAGAAGTAAATGAGCAGTTCTTC
TRBD1,NA,TRBV27,TRBJ1-1,CASSLGTGRAEAFF,TGTGCCAGCAGTTTAGGGACAGGGAGGGCTGAAGCTTTCTTT
TRBD2,NA,TRBV27,TRBJ2-7,CASSFLAGGGSSYEQYF,TGTGCCAGCAGTTTCCTAGCGGGGGGGGGAAGCTCCTACGAGCAGTACTTC
NA,NA,TRBV9,TRBJ2-5,CASSVGQGWWEGQETQYF,TGTGCCAGCAGCGTAGGTCAGGGGTGGTGGGAGGGCCAAGAGACCCAGTACTTC
NA,few,TRBV27,TRBJ1-1,CATLRRGIAFF,TGTGCCACCCTTCGGCGGGGGATAGCTTTCTTT
NA,NA,TRBV10-3,TRBJ2-2,CAIADLSGTGELFF,TGTGCCATCGCCGACCTATCGGGGACCGGGGAGCTGTTTTTT
TRBD2,once,TRBV7-2,TRBJ2-7,CASSLNAPWTSVNEQYF,TGTGCCAGCAGCTTAAATGCCCCGTGGACTAGCGTTAACGAGCAGTACTTC
NA,NA,TRBV6-1,TRBJ1-1,CASSDRNTEAFF,TGTGCCAGCAGTGACCGGAACACTGAAGCTTTCTTT
NA,NA,TRBV2,TRBJ2-7,CASSSHYEQYF,TGTGCCAGCAGTAGCCACTACGAGCAGTACTTC
NA,NA,TRBV18,TRBJ1-1,CASSPIAAPRNTEAFF,TGTGCCAGCTCACCAATTGCGGCCCCAAGGAACACTGAAGCTTTCTTT
NA,NA,TRBV28,TRBJ2-5,CASGRKLTRGETQYF,TGTGCCAGCGGGCGTAAACTGACTAGGGGAGAGACCCAGTACTTC
NA,NA,TRBV6-5,TRBJ2-7,CASSYSGGPSYEQYF,TGTGCCAGCAGTTACTCTGGAGGGCCATCCTACGAGCAGTACTTC
NA,NA,TRBV6-1,TRBJ1-1,CATLYPLNTEAFF,TGTGCCACCCTCTACCCCTTGAACACTGAAGCTTTCTTT
NA,NA,TRBV18,TRBJ2-7,CASRRTASTYEQYF,TGTGCCAGCCGGCGGACGGCTAGCACCTACGAGCAGTACTTC
TRBD2,NA,TRBV27,TRBJ2-3,CASSSRLAGGTDTQYF,TGTGCCAGCAGTTCAAGACTAGCGGGGGGCACAGATACGCAGTATTTT
NA,once,TRBV6-1,TRBJ1-4,CASRAIDSPNEKLFF,TGTGCCAGCAGGGCGATCGACAGCCCTAATGAAAAACTGTTTTTT
TRBD2,NA,TRBV10-1,TRBJ2-7,CASSETSGCYEQYF,TGCGCCAGCAGTGAGACTAGCGGGTGCTACGAGCAGTACTTC
TRBD2,NA,TRBV10-1,TRBJ2-1,CASSVAGVLNEQFF,TGCGCCAGCAGTGTTGCGGGAGTGTTGAATGAGCAGTTCTTC
TRBD1,NA,TRBV11-2,TRBJ1-2,CASSSVRDSNYGYTF,TGTGCCAGCAGCTCTGTCCGGGACAGCAACTATGGCTACACCTTC
NA,NA,TRBV5-1,TRBJ2-7,CASNSPGEGFEQYF,TGCGCCAGCAATTCTCCAGGGGAAGGCTTCGAGCAGTACTTC
TRBD2,NA,TRBV5-4,TRBJ2-3,CASSFPLAGAPNTQYF,TGTGCCAGCAGCTTCCCCTTGGCGGGAGCTCCTAATACGCAGTATTTT
TRBD2,NA,TRBV25-1,TRBJ2-7,CASSEPRGGFYEQYF,TGTGCCAGCAGTGAGCCGCGGGGGGGCTTTTACGAGCAGTACTTC
NA,NA,TRBV6-5,TRBJ2-1,CASSYTDSSGDEQFF,TGTGCCAGCAGTTACACAGACAGTAGCGGAGATGAGCAGTTCTTC
NA,NA,TRBV19,TRBJ2-3,CASSINSVATDTQYF,TGTGCCAGTAGTATTAATTCAGTGGCCACAGATACGCAGTATTTT
TRBD1,medium-sized,TRBV10-2,TRBJ2-1,CASDTSRQGISEQFF,TGCGCCAGCGACACTTCTCGACAGGGTATATCTGAGCAGTTCTTC
NA,few,TRBV11-3,TRBJ1-1,CASSFNALRAAFF,TGTGCCAGCAGCTTCAATGCCCTCAGGGCAGCTTTCTTT